The clone carrying this T cell receptor (beta chain) has only a few counts. No antigen is known for it. In addition to blood RNA drawn from unsorted whole blood, germline DNA was extracted. Chronic HBV infection, untreated so far, was present in the patients. The data were taken from a study of tumor-infiltrating lymphocytes in primary liver carcinoma. Overall study: Patients diagnosed with primary liver carcinoma received treatment through surgical resection. Per sample, productive TCRbeta reads numbered roughly 3.65 to 7.13 million, similar across tissue types. Findings and limits, study-wide: Tumor specimens were characterized by a significantly higher top-250-clone fraction than blood (p = 0.039).

TCR beta cDNA was reverse-transcribed from about 550 ng of total RNA. The reaction used a constant-region primer and ProtoScript II reverse transcriptase. Slightly modified ARM-PCR served as the procedure for the TCR beta libraries. These libraries came from three rounds of nested multiplex PCR. In the first two PCR rounds, TRBV1-TRBV30 forward primers were paired with a C-beta reverse primer, and each round lasted around 10 cycles. TCRdb processed the multiplex PCR reads anew with MiXCR; each CDR3 protein has one entry. The table shows hundreds of thousands of distinct CDR3 sequences, with approximately 54% occurring only once. V trimming: 1 base; J trimming: 8 bases; junction bases outside the gene matches: 5. The CDR3 spans 14 residues. Per the germline V gene, CDR1 is MGHRA and CDR2 is YSYEKL.

The TCR comes from a woman aged 25-40 years with primary liver carcinoma and hepatitis B virus infection. The specimen sequenced was peripheral blood. V gene TRBV4-1 combines with J gene TRBJ1-1; the match to TRBD1 covers 9 bases. This CDR3 is CASSQGQGVVEAFF. CDR3 bases: TGCGCCAGCAGCCAAGGACAGGGGGTGGTAGAAGCTTTCTTT.